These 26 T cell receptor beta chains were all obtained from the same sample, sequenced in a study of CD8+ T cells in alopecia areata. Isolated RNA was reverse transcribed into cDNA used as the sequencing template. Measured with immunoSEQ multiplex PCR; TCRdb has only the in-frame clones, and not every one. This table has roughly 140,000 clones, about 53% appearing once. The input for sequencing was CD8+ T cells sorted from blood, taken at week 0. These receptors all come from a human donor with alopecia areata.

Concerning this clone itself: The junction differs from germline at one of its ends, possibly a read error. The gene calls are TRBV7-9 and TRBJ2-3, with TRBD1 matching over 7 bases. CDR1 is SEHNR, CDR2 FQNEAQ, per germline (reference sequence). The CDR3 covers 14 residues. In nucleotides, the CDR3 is TGTGCCAGCAGCTTCGGGACAGTTAGCACGGACGGTGGGTTT. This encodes CASSFGTVSTDGGF.

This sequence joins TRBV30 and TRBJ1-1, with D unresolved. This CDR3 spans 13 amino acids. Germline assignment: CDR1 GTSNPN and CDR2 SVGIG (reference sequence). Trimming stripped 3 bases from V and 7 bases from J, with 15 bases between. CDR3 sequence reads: CAWRMGGQFEAFF. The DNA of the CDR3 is TGTGCCTGGAGAATGGGTGGGCAGTTTGAAGCTTTCTTT.

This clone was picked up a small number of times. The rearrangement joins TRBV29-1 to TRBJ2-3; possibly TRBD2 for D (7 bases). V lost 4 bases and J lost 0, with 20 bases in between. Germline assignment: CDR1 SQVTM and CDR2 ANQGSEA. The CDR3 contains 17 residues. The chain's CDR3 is CSVAGYGEGVSTDTQYF. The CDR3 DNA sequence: TGCAGCGTTGCGGGGTATGGGGAGGGGGTGAGCACAGATACGCAGTATTTT.

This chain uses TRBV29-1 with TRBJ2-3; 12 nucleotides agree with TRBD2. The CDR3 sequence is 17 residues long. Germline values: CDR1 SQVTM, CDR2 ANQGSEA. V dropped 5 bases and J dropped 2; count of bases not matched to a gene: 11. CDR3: CSVQVTSGGPFTDTQYF. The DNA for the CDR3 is TGCAGCGTTCAGGTGACTAGCGGGGGACCCTTCACAGATACGCAGTATTTT.

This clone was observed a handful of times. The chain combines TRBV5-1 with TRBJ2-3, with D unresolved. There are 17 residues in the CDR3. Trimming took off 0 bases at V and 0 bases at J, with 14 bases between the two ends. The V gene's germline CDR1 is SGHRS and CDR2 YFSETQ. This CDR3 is CASSLESPPPSTDTQYF. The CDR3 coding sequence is TGCGCCAGCAGCTTGGAATCCCCTCCTCCTAGCACAGATACGCAGTATTTT.

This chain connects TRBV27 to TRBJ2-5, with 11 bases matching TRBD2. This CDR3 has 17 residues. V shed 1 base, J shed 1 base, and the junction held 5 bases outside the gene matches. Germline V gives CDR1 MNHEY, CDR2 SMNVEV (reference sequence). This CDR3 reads CASSLLSSGGIQETQYF. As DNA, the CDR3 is TGTGCCAGCAGTTTATTATCTAGCGGGGGGATCCAAGAGACCCAGTACTTC.

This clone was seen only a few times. The CDR3 is CASSPTVMNTGELFF. CDR3 DNA sequence: TGTGCCAGCTCACCGACAGTGATGAACACCGGGGAGCTGTTTTTT. This rearrangement joins TRBV18 to TRBJ2-2, with TRBD1 as a possible D gene (5 bases). Germline loops: CDR1 KGHSH, CDR2 LQKENI. Trimming stripped 3 bases from V and 1 base from J, with 9 bases between. The CDR3 covers 15 residues. The whole variable domain, remainder taken from reference TRBV18 and TRBJ2-2, is NAGVMQNPRHLVRRRGQEARLRCSPMKGHSHVYWYRQLPEEGLKFMVYLQKENIIDESGMPKERFSAEFPKEGPSILRIQQVVRGDSAAYFCASSPTVMNTGELFFGEGSRLTVL.

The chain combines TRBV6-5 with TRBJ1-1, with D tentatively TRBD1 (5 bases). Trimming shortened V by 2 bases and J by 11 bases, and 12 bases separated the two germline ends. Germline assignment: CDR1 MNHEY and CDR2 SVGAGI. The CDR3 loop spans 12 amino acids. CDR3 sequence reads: CASSYPGTQAFF. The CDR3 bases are TGTGCCAGCAGTTACCCCGGGACTCAGGCTTTCTTT.

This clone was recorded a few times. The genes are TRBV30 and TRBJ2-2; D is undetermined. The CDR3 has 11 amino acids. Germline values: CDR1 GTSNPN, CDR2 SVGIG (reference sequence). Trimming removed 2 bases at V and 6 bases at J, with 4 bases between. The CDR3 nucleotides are TGTGCCTGGAGTAATTCCGGGGAGCTGTTTTTT. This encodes CAWSNSGELFF.

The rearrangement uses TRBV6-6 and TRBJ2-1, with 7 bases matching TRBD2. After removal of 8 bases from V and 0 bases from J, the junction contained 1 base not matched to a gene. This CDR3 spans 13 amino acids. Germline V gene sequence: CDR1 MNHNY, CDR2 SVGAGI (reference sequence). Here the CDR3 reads CASGGDSYNEQFF. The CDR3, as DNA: TGTGCCAGCGGGGGGGACTCCTACAATGAGCAGTTCTTC.

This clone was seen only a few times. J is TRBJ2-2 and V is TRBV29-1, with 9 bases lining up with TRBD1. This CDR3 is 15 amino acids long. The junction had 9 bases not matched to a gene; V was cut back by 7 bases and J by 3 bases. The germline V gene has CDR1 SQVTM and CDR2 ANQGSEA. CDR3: CSATYRGRDTGELFF. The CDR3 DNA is TGCAGCGCTACCTACAGGGGGCGGGACACCGGGGAGCTGTTTTTT.

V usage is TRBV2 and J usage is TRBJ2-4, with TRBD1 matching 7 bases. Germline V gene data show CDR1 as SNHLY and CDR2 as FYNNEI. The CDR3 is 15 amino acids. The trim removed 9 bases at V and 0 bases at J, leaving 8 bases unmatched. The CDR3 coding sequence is TGTGCCAGTTTGGGGCAGGGGGAAGCCAAAAACATTCAGTACTTC. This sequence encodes CASLGQGEAKNIQYF.

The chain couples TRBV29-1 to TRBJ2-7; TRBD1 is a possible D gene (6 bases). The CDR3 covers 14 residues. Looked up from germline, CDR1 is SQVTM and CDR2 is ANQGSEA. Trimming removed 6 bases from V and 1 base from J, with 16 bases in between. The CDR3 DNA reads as TGCAGCGTCCCTAAATTGGGGGCGTCCTACGAGCAGTACTTC. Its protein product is CSVPKLGASYEQYF.

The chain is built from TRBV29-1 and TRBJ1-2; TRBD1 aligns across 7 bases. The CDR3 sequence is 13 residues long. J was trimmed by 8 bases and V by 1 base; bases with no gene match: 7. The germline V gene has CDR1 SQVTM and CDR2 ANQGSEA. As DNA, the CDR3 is TGCAGCGTTGAAGTTTCGGGGACAGTCGGCTACACCTTC. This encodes CSVEVSGTVGYTF.

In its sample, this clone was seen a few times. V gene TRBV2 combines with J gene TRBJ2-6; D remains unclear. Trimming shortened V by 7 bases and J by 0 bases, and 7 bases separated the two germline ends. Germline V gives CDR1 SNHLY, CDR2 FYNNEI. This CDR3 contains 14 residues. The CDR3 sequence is CASTMSSGANVLTF. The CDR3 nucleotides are TGTGCCAGCACTATGAGCTCTGGGGCCAACGTCCTGACTTTC.

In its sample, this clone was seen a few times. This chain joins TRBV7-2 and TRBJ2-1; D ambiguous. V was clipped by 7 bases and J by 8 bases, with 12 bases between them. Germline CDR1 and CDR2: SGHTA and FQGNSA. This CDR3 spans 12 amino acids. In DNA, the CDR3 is TGTGCCAGCACCGCCGATAGGGATGAGCAGTTCTTC. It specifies CASTADRDEQFF.

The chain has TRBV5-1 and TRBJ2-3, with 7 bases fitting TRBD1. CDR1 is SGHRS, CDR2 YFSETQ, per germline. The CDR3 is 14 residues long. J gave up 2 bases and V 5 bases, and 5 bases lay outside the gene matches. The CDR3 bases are TGCGCCAGCAGTCGTGACAGGGCCACAGATACGCAGTATTTT. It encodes CASSRDRATDTQYF.

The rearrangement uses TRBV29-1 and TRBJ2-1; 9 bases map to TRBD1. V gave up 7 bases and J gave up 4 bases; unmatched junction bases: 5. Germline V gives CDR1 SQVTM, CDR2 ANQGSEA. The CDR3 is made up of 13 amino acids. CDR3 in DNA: TGCAGCGCCGGGACAGGGATATACAATGAGCAGTTCTTC. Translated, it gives CSAGTGIYNEQFF.

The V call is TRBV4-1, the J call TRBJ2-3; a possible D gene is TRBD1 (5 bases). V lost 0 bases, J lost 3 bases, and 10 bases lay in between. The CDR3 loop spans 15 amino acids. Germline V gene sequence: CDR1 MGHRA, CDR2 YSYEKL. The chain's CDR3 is CASSQEGRATDTQYF. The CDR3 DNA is TGCGCCAGCAGCCAAGAGGGCAGGGCGACAGATACGCAGTATTTT.

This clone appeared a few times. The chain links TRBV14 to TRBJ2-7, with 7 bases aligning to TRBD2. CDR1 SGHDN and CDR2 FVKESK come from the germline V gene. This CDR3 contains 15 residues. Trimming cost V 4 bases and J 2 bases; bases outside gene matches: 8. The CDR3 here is CASSRLGRGAYEQYF. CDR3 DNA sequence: TGTGCCAGCAGCCGCTTGGGACGGGGGGCCTACGAGCAGTACTTC.

In DNA form, the CDR3 reads TGTGCCAGCAGCGGCGGACAGGCCCTCTCTGGGGCCAACGTCCTGACTTTC. It is translated as CASSGGQALSGANVLTF. This chain connects TRBV9 to TRBJ2-6; 7 bases align to TRBD1. There are 17 residues in the CDR3. V lost 3 bases, J lost 0 bases, and 6 bases stayed unmatched. The V gene's germline CDR1 is SGDLS and CDR2 YYNGEE.

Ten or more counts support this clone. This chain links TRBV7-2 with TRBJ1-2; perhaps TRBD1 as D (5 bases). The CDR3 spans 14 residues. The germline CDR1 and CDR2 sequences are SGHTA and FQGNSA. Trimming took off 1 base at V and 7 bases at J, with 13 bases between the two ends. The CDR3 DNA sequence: TGTGCCAGCAGCTTAGGGGGCGCAGTGGTTGGCTACACCTTC. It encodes CASSLGGAVVGYTF. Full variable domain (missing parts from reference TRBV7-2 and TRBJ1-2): GAGVSQSPSNKVTEKGKDVELRCDPISGHTALYWYRQSLGQGLEFLIYFQGNSAPDKSGLPSDRFSAERTGGSVSTLTIQRTQQEDSAVYLCASSLGGAVVGYTFGSGTRLTVV.

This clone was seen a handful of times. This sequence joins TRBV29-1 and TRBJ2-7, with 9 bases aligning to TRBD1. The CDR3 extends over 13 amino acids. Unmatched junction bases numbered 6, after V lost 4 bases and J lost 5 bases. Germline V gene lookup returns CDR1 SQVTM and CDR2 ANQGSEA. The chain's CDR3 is CSVGLQGAHEQYF. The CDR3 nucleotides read TGCAGCGTTGGGCTACAGGGGGCTCACGAGCAGTACTTC.

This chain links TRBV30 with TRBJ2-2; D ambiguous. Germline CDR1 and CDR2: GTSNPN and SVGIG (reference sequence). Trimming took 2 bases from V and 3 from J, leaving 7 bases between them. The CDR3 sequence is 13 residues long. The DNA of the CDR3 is TGTGCCTGGAGTCTAGAGCACACCGGGGAGCTGTTTTTT. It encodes CAWSLEHTGELFF.

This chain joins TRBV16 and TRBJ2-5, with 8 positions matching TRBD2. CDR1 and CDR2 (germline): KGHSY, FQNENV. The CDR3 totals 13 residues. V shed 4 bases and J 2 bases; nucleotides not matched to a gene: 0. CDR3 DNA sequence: TGTGCCAGCAGCCCGGGGGGGCAAGAGACCCAGTACTTC. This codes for CASSPGGQETQYF. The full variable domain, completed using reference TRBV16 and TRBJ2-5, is GEEVAQTPKHLVRGEGQKAKLYCAPIKGHSYVFWYQQVLKNEFKFLISFQNENVFDETGMPKERFSAKCLPNSPCSLEIQATKLEDSAVYFCASSPGGQETQYFGPGTRLLVL.

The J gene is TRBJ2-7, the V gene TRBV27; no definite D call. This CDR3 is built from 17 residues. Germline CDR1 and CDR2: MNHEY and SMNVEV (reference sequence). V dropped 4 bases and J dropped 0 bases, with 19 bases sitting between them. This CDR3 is CASSSTWANSPSYEQYF. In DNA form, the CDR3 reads TGTGCCAGCAGTTCCACCTGGGCAAATAGCCCCTCCTACGAGCAGTACTTC.